This T cell receptor (beta chain) was documented in a study of shared clonotypes between healthy human individuals. Study outcomes and limitations: Generation probabilities were higher for clonotypes shared across all four sorted-subset donors than for unshared ones. Researchers found naive subsets generally carried larger estimated richness than memory subsets.

Trimming cost V 4 bases and J 6 bases; bases outside gene matches: 5. CDR3 size: 14 residues. Germline V gives CDR1 SEHNR, CDR2 FQNEAQ (reference sequence). This clone was picked up one time. Its antigen remains unknown. In replicate PCRs of sorted subsets, roughly 190 ng DNA, tens of thousands of T cell genomes, was used. Only in-frame clones appear in the TCRdb table, and some are missing; sequencing was by immunoSEQ multiplex PCR. The repertoire consists of 2 million to 2.5 million clones, with roughly 96% occurring once and the leading ten covering 0.1% to 0.15%. Sequencing was performed on naive CD4+ T cells sorted from blood. Subset defined: CD45RA+ positively selected. The sequence was obtained from a man aged 18 to 30 in good health. The chain recombines TRBV7-9 with TRBJ2-1; 8 positions agree with TRBD1. CDR3 bases: TGTGCCAGCAGCTACTTGACAGGGGTCAATGAGCAGTTCTTC. Protein sequence: CASSYLTGVNEQFF. The variable domain in full, with the rest retrieved from reference TRBV7-9 and TRBJ2-1, is DTGVSQNPRHKITKRGQNVTFRCDPISEHNRLYWYRQTLGQGPEFLTYFQNEAQLEKSRLLSDRFSAERPKGSFSTLEIQRTEQGDSAMYLCASSYLTGVNEQFFGPGTRLTVL.